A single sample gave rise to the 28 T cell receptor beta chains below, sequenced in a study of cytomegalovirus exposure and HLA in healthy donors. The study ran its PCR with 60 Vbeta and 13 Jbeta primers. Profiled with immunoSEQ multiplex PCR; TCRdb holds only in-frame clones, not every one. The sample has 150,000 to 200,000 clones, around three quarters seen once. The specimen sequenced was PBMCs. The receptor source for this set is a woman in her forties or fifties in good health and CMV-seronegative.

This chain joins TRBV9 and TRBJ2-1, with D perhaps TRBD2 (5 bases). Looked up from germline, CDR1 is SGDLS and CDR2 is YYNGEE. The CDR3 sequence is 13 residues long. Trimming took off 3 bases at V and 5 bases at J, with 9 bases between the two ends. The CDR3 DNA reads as TGTGCCAGCAGCGCGGGGAGTCACAATGAGCAGTTCTTC. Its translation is CASSAGSHNEQFF.

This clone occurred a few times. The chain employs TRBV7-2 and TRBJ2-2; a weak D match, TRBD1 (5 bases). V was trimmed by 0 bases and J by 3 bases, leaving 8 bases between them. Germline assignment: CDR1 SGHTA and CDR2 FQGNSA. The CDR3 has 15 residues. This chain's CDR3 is CASSLAGADTGELFF. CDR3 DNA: TGTGCCAGCAGCTTAGCAGGGGCCGACACCGGGGAGCTGTTTTTT.

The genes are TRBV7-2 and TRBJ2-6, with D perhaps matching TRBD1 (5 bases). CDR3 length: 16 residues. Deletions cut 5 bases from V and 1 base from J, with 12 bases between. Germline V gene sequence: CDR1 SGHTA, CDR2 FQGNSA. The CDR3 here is CASSPVAGSGANVLTF. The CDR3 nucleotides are TGTGCCAGCAGCCCGGTAGCAGGGTCTGGGGCCAACGTCCTGACTTTC.

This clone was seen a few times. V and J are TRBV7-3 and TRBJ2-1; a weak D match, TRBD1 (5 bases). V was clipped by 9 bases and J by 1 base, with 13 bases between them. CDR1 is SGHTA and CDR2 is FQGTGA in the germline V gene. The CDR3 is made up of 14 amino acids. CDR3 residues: CASGAEGSYNEQFF. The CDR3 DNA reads TGTGCCAGTGGGGCCGAAGGGTCCTACAATGAGCAGTTCTTC. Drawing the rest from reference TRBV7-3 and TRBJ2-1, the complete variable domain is GAGVSQTPSNKVTEKGKYVELRCDPISGHTALYWYRQSLGQGPEFLIYFQGTGAADDSGLPNDRFFAVRPEGSVSTLKIQRTERGDSAVYLCASGAEGSYNEQFFGPGTRLTVL.

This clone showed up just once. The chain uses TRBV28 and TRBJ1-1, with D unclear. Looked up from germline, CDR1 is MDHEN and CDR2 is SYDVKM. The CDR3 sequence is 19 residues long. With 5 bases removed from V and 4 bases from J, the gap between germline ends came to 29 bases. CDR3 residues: CASSQEKVLGRLRATEAFF. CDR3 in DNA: TGTGCCAGCAGTCAGGAAAAAGTTCTTGGTCGGTTGAGGGCCACTGAAGCTTTCTTT.

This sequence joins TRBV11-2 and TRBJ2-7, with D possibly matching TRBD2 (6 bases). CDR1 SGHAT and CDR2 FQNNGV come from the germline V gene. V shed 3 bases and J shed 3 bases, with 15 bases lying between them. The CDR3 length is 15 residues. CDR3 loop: CASSFLWLADYEQYF. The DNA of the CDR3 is TGTGCCAGCAGCTTCCTGTGGTTAGCGGACTACGAGCAGTACTTC.

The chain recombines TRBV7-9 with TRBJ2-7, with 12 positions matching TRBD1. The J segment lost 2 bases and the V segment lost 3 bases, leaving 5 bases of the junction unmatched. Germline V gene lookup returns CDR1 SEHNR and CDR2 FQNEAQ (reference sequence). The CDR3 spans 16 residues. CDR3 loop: CASSFMGQGATYEQYF. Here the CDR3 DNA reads TGTGCCAGCAGCTTTATGGGACAGGGGGCCACCTACGAGCAGTACTTC.

The chain's CDR3 is CASSDTGVGTEAFF. CDR3 bases: TGTGCCAGCAGCGACACAGGGGTAGGGACTGAAGCTTTCTTT. J is TRBJ1-1 and V is TRBV9, with TRBD1 matching over 7 bases. The CDR3 consists of 14 residues. Trimming at V came to 3 bases and at J to 5 bases, leaving 7 bases not matched to a gene. Germline V gives CDR1 SGDLS, CDR2 YYNGEE.

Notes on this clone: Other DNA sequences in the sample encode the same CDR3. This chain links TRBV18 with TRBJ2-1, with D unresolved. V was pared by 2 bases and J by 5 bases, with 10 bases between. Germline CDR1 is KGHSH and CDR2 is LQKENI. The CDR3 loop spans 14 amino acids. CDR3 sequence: CASSPLTRNNEQFF. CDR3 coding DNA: TGTGCCAGCTCACCATTAACCAGGAACAATGAGCAGTTCTTC. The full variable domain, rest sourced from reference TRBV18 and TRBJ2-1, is NAGVMQNPRHLVRRRGQEARLRCSPMKGHSHVYWYRQLPEEGLKFMVYLQKENIIDESGMPKERFSAEFPKEGPSILRIQQVVRGDSAAYFCASSPLTRNNEQFFGPGTRLTVL.

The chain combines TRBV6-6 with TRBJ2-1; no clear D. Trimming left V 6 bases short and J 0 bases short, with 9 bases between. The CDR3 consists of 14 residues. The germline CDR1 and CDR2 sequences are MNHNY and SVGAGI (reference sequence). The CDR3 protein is CASSFMSSYNEQFF. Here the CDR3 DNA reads TGTGCCAGCAGCTTTATGAGCTCCTACAATGAGCAGTTCTTC.

The CDR3 sequence is CASSYADRGNTIYF. The CDR3 bases are TGTGCCAGCAGCTACGCGGACAGGGGGAACACCATATATTTT. The J gene is TRBJ1-3, the V gene TRBV7-9; 10 bases agree with TRBD1. CDR1 and CDR2 from the germline V gene are SEHNR and FQNEAQ (reference sequence). With 4 bases clipped from V and 7 bases from J, the junction kept 4 bases outside the gene matches. This CDR3 spans 14 amino acids. The full variable domain, its missing parts supplied by reference TRBV7-9 and TRBJ1-3, is DTGVSQNPRHKITKRGQNVTFRCDPISEHNRLYWYRQTLGQGPEFLTYFQNEAQLEKSRLLSDRFSAERPKGSFSTLEIQRTEQGDSAMYLCASSYADRGNTIYFGEGSWLTVV.

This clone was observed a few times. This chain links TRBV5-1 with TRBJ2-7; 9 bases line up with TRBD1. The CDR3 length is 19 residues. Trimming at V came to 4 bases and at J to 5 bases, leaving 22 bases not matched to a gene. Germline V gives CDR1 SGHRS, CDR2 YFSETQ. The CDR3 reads CASSAKKSGTGLSVNEQYF. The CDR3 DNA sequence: TGCGCCAGCAGCGCCAAGAAATCCGGGACAGGGTTATCTGTGAACGAGCAGTACTTC.

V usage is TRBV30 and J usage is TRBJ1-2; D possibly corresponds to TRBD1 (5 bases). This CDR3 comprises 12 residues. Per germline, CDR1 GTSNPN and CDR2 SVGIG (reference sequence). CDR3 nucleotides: TGTATATCCCACAGGATCTTGAGTGGCTACACCTTC. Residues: CISHRILSGYTF.

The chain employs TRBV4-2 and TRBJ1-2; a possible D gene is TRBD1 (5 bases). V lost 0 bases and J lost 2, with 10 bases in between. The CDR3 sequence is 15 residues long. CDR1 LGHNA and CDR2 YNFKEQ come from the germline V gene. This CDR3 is CASSQDWGGNYGYTF. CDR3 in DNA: TGTGCCAGCAGCCAAGATTGGGGGGGGAACTATGGCTACACCTTC.

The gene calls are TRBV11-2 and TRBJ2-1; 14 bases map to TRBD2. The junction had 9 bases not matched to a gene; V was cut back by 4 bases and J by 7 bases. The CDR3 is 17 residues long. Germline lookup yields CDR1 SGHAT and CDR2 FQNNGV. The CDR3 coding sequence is TGTGCCAGCAGCTCAGGACTAGCGGGAGGTCCAGGGAATGAGCAGTTCTTC. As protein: CASSSGLAGGPGNEQFF.

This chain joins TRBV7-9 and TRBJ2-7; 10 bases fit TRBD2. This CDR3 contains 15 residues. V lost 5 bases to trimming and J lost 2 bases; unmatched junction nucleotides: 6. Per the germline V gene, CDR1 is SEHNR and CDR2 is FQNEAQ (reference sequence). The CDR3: CASSAGLAVTYEQYF. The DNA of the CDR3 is TGTGCCAGCAGCGCAGGACTAGCGGTTACCTACGAGCAGTACTTC.

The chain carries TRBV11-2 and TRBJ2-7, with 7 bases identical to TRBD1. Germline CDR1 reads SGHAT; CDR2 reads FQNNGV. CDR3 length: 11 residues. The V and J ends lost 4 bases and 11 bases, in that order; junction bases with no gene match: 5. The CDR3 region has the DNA TGTGCCAGCAGCTCGGGACAGAGAAAGTACTTC. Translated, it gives CASSSGQRKYF.

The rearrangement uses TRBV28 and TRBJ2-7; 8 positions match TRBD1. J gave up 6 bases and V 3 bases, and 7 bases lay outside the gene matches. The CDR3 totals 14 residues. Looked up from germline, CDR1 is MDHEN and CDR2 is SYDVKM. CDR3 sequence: CASSFFGRGLEQYF. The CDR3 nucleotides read TGTGCCAGCAGTTTTTTCGGCAGGGGGCTCGAGCAGTACTTC.

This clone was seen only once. In DNA, the CDR3 is TGTGCCAGCACCGAGGCGGGGGTTAGTAAGAATGGCTACACCTTC. Protein product: CASTEAGVSKNGYTF. V is TRBV28 and J is TRBJ1-2; D is perhaps TRBD1 (5 bases). CDR3 size: 15 residues. Germline V gene data show CDR1 as MDHEN and CDR2 as SYDVKM. Deletions cut 7 bases from V and 6 bases from J, with 21 bases between.

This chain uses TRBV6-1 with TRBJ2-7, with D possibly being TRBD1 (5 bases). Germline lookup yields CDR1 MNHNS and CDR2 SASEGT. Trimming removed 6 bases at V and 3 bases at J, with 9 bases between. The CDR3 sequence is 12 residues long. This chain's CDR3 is CASRKDSYEQYF. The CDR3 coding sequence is TGTGCCAGCAGGAAAGACAGCTACGAGCAGTACTTC.

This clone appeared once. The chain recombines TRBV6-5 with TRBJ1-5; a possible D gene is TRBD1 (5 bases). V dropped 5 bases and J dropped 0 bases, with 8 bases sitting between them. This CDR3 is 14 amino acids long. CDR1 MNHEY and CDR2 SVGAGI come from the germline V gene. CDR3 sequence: CASSPGGSNQPQHF. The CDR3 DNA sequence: TGTGCCAGCAGTCCCGGGGGTAGCAATCAGCCCCAGCATTTT.

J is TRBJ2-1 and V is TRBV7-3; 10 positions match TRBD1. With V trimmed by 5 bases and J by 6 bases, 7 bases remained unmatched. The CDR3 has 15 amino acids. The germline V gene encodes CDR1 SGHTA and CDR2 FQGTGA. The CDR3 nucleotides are TGTGCCAGCAGCCCCAAAGGGACAGGGGTCAATGAGCAGTTCTTC. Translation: CASSPKGTGVNEQFF.

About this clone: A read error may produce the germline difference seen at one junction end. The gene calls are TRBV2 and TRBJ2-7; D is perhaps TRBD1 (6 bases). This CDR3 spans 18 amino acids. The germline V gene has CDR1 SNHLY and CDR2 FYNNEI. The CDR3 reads CVSSDGWRASKGGYEQYF. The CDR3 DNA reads TGTGTCAGCAGTGACGGGTGGCGCGCGTCCAAAGGGGGTTACGAGCAGTACTTC.

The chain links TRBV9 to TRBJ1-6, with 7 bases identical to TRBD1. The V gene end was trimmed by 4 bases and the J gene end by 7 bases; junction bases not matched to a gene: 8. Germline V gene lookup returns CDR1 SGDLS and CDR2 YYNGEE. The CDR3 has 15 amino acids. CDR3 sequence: CASSSTGVGNSPLHF. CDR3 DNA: TGTGCCAGCAGCTCTACAGGGGTTGGCAATTCACCCCTCCACTTT.

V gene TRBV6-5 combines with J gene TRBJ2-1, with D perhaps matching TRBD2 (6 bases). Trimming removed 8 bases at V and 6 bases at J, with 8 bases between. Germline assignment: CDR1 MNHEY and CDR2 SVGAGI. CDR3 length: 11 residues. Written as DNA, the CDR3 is TGTGCCAGCGGACTACCCAATGAGCAGTTCTTC. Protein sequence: CASGLPNEQFF.

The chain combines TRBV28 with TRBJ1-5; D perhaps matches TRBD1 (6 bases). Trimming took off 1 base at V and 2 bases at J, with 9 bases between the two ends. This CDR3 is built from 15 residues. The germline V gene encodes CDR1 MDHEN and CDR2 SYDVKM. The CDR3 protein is CASSLSGQRNQPQHF. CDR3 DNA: TGTGCCAGCAGTTTATCCGGACAGCGCAATCAGCCCCAGCATTTT.

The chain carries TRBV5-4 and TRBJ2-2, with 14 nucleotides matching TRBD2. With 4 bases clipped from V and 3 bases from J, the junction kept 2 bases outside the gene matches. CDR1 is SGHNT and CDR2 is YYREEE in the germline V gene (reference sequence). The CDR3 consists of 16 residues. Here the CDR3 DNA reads TGTGCCAGCAGCCCGGGACTAGCGGGAGACACCGGGGAGCTGTTTTTT. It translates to CASSPGLAGDTGELFF.

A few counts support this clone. This CDR3 reads CASSSLDRVTPETQYF. The CDR3 region has the DNA TGTGCCAGCAGTTCTCTCGACAGGGTCACCCCAGAGACCCAGTACTTC. This chain links TRBV28 with TRBJ2-5; 7 bases line up with TRBD1. V shed 4 bases and J 4 bases; nucleotides not matched to a gene: 12. Germline loops: CDR1 MDHEN, CDR2 SYDVKM. The CDR3 runs to 16 residues.